This entry features one T cell receptor (beta chain) sequence. Its antigen remains unknown. This entry is derived from a study of cytomegalovirus exposure and HLA in healthy donors. Using immunoSEQ multiplex PCR, the repertoire was profiled, and TCRdb retains in-frame clones only, with some absent. Here the sample spans about 160,000 clones, roughly nine tenths being singletons. Study-wide findings and caveats: It was reported that the classifier diagnosed cytomegalovirus status with high specificity and sensitivity in both the original and validation cohorts.

The CDR3 sequence is 14 residues long. Germline V gene data show CDR1 as MNHNY and CDR2 as SVGAGI (reference sequence). Trimming shortened V by 10 bases and J by 5 bases, and 18 bases separated the two germline ends. The clonotype originates from a woman aged 25-40 years in good health and CMV-seronegative. The V and J genes are TRBV6-6 and TRBJ1-5; tentatively, D is TRBD1 (6 bases). Sequencing was done on a sample of PBMCs. CDR3 sequence: CATTRGGVDQPQHF. For the CDR3, the DNA is TGTGCCACCACCAGAGGGGGAGTGGATCAGCCCCAGCATTTT.